This entry concerns a single T cell receptor (beta chain). This record belongs to a study of blood T cell repertoires in COVID-19. Study as a whole: Researchers got acute and convalescent COVID-19 samples from the United States, Italy and Spain. In each case, the material was cDNA or gDNA derived from T cells, B-cell-depleted T cells, or PBMCs.

This table comes from immunoSEQ multiplex PCR, and its TCRdb copy is limited to in-frame clones, with some not included. This sample has 250,000 to 350,000 clones, with approximately 89% found just once. V gave up 0 bases and J gave up 8 bases; unmatched junction bases: 11. The germline gives CDR1 LNHDA, CDR2 SQIVND (reference sequence). The CDR3 has 16 amino acids. Specimen: peripheral blood. This sequence was found in a woman aged 55-69 years with acute or convalescent COVID-19. V usage is TRBV19 and J usage is TRBJ2-5; 8 nucleotides match TRBD1. The CDR3, as DNA: TGTGCCAGTAGTATAGATCTAGGGACAGGCATGGGTACCCAGTACTTC. Amino acids: CASSIDLGTGMGTQYF. Complete variable domain (other parts from reference TRBV19 and TRBJ2-5): DGGITQSPKYLFRKEGQNVTLSCEQNLNHDAMYWYRQDPGQGLRLIYYSQIVNDFQKGDIAEGYSVSREKKESFPLTVTSAQKNPTAFYLCASSIDLGTGMGTQYFGPGTRLLVL.